Listed here are 8 T cell receptor beta chains from one sample, sequenced in a study of OX40 agonist ivuxolimab in advanced cancers. The data were produced by immunoSEQ multiplex PCR, yet TCRdb's version contains in-frame clones alone and is incomplete. The sample includes 78,000 or so clones, around 86% of them seen just once. This sample comprised CD4+ or CD8+ T cells sorted from blood, obtained in a trial of the OX40 agonist ivuxolimab. Receptors originate from an adult with an advanced solid tumor such as melanoma, head and neck, liver or kidney cancer.

A few counts support this clone. This chain connects TRBV18 to TRBJ1-1; D might be TRBD1 (5 bases). The CDR3 sequence is 14 residues long. Per germline, CDR1 KGHSH and CDR2 LQKENI. Trimming left V 8 bases short and J 3 bases short, with 16 bases between. DNA of the CDR3: TGTGCCAGCCGAATAGGCGGGGCGGACACTGAAGCTTTCTTT. Protein product: CASRIGGADTEAFF.

V gene TRBV18 combines with J gene TRBJ2-1; D gene unclear. From germline, CDR1 is KGHSH and CDR2 LQKENI. The V gene lost 5 bases and the J gene lost 9 bases, with 14 bases spanning the gap. The CDR3 runs to 13 residues. The DNA of the CDR3 is TGTGCCAGCTCATCGGACCCCAAGGGTGAGCAGTTCTTC. Translating gives CASSSDPKGEQFF.

The genes are TRBV5-1 and TRBJ1-2; no firm D call. Germline-derived CDR1 and CDR2 are SGHRS and YFSETQ. Trimming cost V 0 bases and J 4 bases, with 13 bases left between them. This CDR3 is 15 amino acids long. This CDR3 is CASSLGREGIYGYTF. The DNA of the CDR3 is TGCGCCAGCAGCTTGGGCCGGGAGGGAATCTATGGCTACACCTTC.

On this clone: Its ends do not fully match the called genes, so a read error is possible. The DNA of the CDR3 is TGTGCCAGCAGCTTAGACAGGGGGTCATCTAAAAGGGACTTC. Its translation: CASSLDRGSSKRDF. This sequence joins TRBV11-2 and TRBJ1-2; 7 bases agree with TRBD1. This CDR3 has 14 residues. Per germline, CDR1 SGHAT and CDR2 FQNNGV.

The chain couples TRBV10-3 to TRBJ2-4, with 7 bases identical to TRBD1. The CDR3 totals 13 residues. V dropped 9 bases and J dropped 1; count of bases not matched to a gene: 3. Germline CDR1 and CDR2: ENHRY and SYGVKD. CDR3 coding DNA: TGTGCCATGTCGACAGGGGCCAAAAACATTCAGTACTTC. Translation: CAMSTGAKNIQYF.

The chain employs TRBV7-2 and TRBJ1-5; D unresolved. Germline V lookup: CDR1 SGHTA, CDR2 FQGNSA. CDR3 length equals 12 residues. With 3 bases removed from V and 4 bases from J, the gap between germline ends came to 4 bases. CDR3 in amino acids: CASSFGNQPQHF. The CDR3, as DNA: TGTGCCAGCAGCTTCGGGAATCAGCCCCAGCATTTT.

The chain combines TRBV19 with TRBJ1-1; 12 bases map to TRBD1. J gave up 0 bases and V 7 bases, and 9 bases lay outside the gene matches. The CDR3 consists of 17 residues. CDR1 is LNHDA, CDR2 SQIVND, per germline (reference sequence). This chain's CDR3 is CASTVGTGGPLNTEAFF. CDR3 sequence (DNA): TGTGCCAGTACCGTGGGGACAGGGGGCCCGTTGAACACTGAAGCTTTCTTT. The variable domain in full, completed from reference TRBV19 and TRBJ1-1, reads DGGITQSPKYLFRKEGQNVTLSCEQNLNHDAMYWYRQDPGQGLRLIYYSQIVNDFQKGDIAEGYSVSREKKESFPLTVTSAQKNPTAFYLCASTVGTGGPLNTEAFFGQGTRLTVV.

The CDR3 spells CASSLRDSQFGEQYF. CDR3 DNA sequence: TGTGCCAGCAGCCTCCGGGACAGCCAGTTTGGCGAGCAGTACTTC. The chain employs TRBV14 and TRBJ2-7; 7 positions agree with TRBD1. CDR1 is SGHDN and CDR2 is FVKESK in the germline V gene. V was pared by 4 bases and J by 6 bases, with 12 bases of the junction left unmatched. The CDR3 is 15 amino acids.